This record concerns one TCR beta chain sequence. The specificity of this receptor is unknown. Qualities for individual bases were not recorded, and no much larger clone is one base off. The sample belongs to a study of blood T cell repertoires in COVID-19 (dated by TCRdb to the early 2020s). With regard to the full study: Samples covering the acute and convalescent phases of COVID-19 were provided by collaborators in the United States, Italy and Spain. The samples were drawn from the first 160 participants of the ongoing ImmuneRACE study and from 950 to 1,500 subjects provided by 6 global collaborators. The prospective study material was composed of cDNA or gDNA derived from T cells, B-cell-depleted T cells, or PBMCs. The dataset comprised deeply sampled blood TCRbeta repertoires from subjects exposed to, actively infected with, or recovered from COVID-19. The repertoires were released in a freely available public database intended as a resource for research on the immune response to SARS-CoV-2. HLA class I and class II types, where available, came from metadata supplied by the sample provider rather than from assay-based typing. Sample metadata almost always included a de-identified subject ID, COVID-19 status, age in years and sex. The investigation overall reported the following: Clinical and demographic metadata were provided uncurated, with the amount varying by source and participant.

From the cysteine through the phenylalanine, the CDR3 covers 17 amino acids. CDR3 DNA only is kept here, 51 bases in frame from base 1. For CDR1 and CDR2, the germline V gene lists LGHNA and YNFKEQ. Here V drops 4 bases and J drops 10 bases, and the junction holds 14 bases not matched to any gene. TCRbeta CDR3 regions were amplified from genomic DNA by means of the immunoSEQ Assay, a bias-controlled multiplex PCR. In the authors' own workflow: The number of nucleated cells in each sample was estimated from the amplification of reference gene primers within the assay. Sequence reads were collapsed and filtered to measure the absolute abundance of every unique TCRbeta CDR3 rearrangement. For each sample, productive Simpson clonality was calculated by taking the square root of Simpson's diversity index across productive rearrangements. Drawn from immuneACCESS, this table holds only the in-frame rearrangements with V and J called that TCRdb kept. Clones are partly lost; checked studies trace under half to an unresolved V gene and leave the rest unexplained. V, J and clone size derive from that table, while D and trimming were established from the DNA sequence. A total of under 200,000 clones appear in this sample, around 84% of them only once. The ten biggest clones cover under 0.65% of the sample.

One collaborating source in Seattle enrolled patients while the patients were actively infected and followed the patients over time throughout the course of disease. Each collaborating institution followed its own protocols to collect whole blood in K2EDTA tubes. For TCRbeta analysis, collaborators shipped samples as frozen whole blood, isolated PBMCs, or DNA extracted from either of those sample types. The TCR sequence derives from a man between 60 and 70 years old with COVID-19, enrolled during active disease. The specimen sequenced was peripheral blood. This chain joins TRBV4-2 to TRBJ2-1, and TRBD2 aligns with 12 junction nucleotides. Here is the DNA: TGTGCCAGCAGCCCACGGCCCTCTAGCGGGGGGGCGGAGGAGCAGTTCTTC. Its product reads: CASSPRPSSGGAEEQFF.